This TCR beta chain appears in the sequencing data of a study of metastatic and nonmetastatic thyroid tumors. Looking at the study overall: Thyroid patients, malignant and benign, had repertoires compared across blood and tumor or nodule tissue.

Germline assignment: CDR1 LGHNA and CDR2 YNFKEQ. The CDR3 is 16 residues long. With 2 bases clipped from V and 6 bases from J, the junction kept 9 bases outside the gene matches. Study-wide results and limits: Significantly greater TCR beta diversity was reportedly found in malignant thyroid tumors than in benign nodules (in blood and tumor).

This clone showed up many times. Antigen unknown. Prior to thyroid surgery, none of the patients had received any treatment. Per the authors' pipeline: Clinicopathological groups supplied CDR3 differences that were used to build a distant-metastasis classifier for papillary thyroid cancer. TCRdb re-called clones from the PCR reads using MiXCR. The V and J calls follow TCRdb's processing rather than the paper's. Among about 24,000 clones listed, 13% were seen once. The material sequenced was blood. The TCR originated in a female donor with papillary thyroid cancer or a benign thyroid nodule (not recorded which). Some clones in this sample may be carry-over from other donors' samples. The J gene is TRBJ2-7, the V gene TRBV4-2; 11 bases agree with TRBD2. CDR3 in DNA: TGTGCCAGCAGCCAACTTACTAGCGGGAGTGGGGCCGAGCAGTACTTC. Amino acids: CASSQLTSGSGAEQYF.